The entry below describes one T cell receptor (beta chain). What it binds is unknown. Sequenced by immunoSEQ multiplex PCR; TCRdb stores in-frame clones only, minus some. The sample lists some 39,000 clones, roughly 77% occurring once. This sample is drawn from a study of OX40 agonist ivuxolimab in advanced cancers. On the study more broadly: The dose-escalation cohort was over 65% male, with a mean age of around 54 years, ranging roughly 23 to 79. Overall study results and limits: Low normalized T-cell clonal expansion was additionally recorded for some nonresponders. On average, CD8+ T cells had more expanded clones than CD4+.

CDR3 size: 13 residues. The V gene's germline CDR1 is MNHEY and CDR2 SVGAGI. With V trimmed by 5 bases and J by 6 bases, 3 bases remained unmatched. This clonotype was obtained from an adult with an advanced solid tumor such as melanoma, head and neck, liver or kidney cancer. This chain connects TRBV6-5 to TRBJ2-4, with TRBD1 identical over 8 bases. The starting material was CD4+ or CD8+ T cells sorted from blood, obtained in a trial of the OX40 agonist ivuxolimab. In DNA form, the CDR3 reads TGTGCCAGCAGTAGGCAGGGGGCAAACATTCAGTACTTC. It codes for CASSRQGANIQYF.